This TCR beta chain originates from a study of cytomegalovirus exposure and HLA in healthy donors. Study-wide points: According to the study, roughly 160 TCR beta chains were cytomegalovirus-associated. TCR clusters originating in the first cohort tended to co-occur in the roughly 120 validation repertoires, according to a later analysis. Most TCR sequences proved rare, with some public TCRs found in many donors.

V gave up 0 bases and J gave up 2 bases; unmatched junction bases: 5. Germline CDR1 is GTSNPN and CDR2 is SVGIG (reference sequence). This CDR3 has 16 amino acids. As for this clone: The target antigen is unknown.

The study drew the donors from its approximately 110-subject validation cohort, separate from the roughly 670-subject first cohort. Libraries were prepared by immunoSEQ multiplex PCR; TCRdb keeps only in-frame clonotypes and omits some of them. Here the sample spans about 360,000 clones, roughly 85% being singletons. The chain combines TRBV30 with TRBJ2-1; TRBD2 aligns across 9 bases. The specimen was PBMCs. The source is a woman between 18 and 29 years old in good health and CMV-seronegative. The CDR3 loop reads CAWSVRASGAYNEQFF. The CDR3 DNA sequence: TGTGCCTGGAGTGTGCGGGCTAGCGGGGCCTACAATGAGCAGTTCTTC.